These 13 T cell receptor beta chains share one sample of origin, sequenced in a study of beta chain features in type 1 diabetes. Study-level results: Across all four CD4+ subsets, people with type 1 diabetes showed modestly shorter TCRB CDR3s.

Antigens for these TCRs are unknown. TCRB transcripts that were expressed got sequenced, as all of the isolated RNA had been reverse transcribed. Profiling relied on immunoSEQ multiplex PCR, and the TCRdb table lists in-frame clones only, not all of them. The sample lists roughly 730,000 clones, 13% seen once, with around 0.022% in the top ten. The sequencing sample was made of naive CD4+ T cells from blood. These receptors all stem from a man aged 18 to 29 with type 1 diabetes.

The V call is TRBV5-1, the J call TRBJ2-1; 10 nucleotides match TRBD2. The V gene's germline CDR1 is SGHRS and CDR2 YFSETQ. This CDR3 spans 14 amino acids. After removal of 3 bases from V and 8 bases from J, the junction contained 5 bases not matched to a gene. The DNA for the CDR3 is TGCGCCAGCAGCTCCTTAGCGGGGGGCGATGAGCAGTTCTTC. Encoded protein: CASSSLAGGDEQFF. Based on the CDR3 plus reference TRBV5-1 and TRBJ2-1, the full variable domain is KAGVTQTPRYLIKTRGQQVTLSCSPISGHRSVSWYQQTPGQGLQFLFEYFSETQRNKGNFPGRFSGRQFSNSRSEMNVSTLELGDSALYLCASSSLAGGDEQFFGPGTRLTVL.

The sample holds a few counts of this clone. The chain carries TRBV11-2 and TRBJ2-5, with D possibly TRBD2 on 5 matching bases. Germline values: CDR1 SGHAT, CDR2 FQNNGV. The CDR3 spans 13 residues. Trimming took 1 base from V and 4 from J, leaving 7 bases between them. The CDR3 region has the DNA TGTGCCAGCAGCTTAGGGGAGAGAGAGACCCAGTACTTC. It encodes CASSLGERETQYF.

J is TRBJ1-1 and V is TRBV30; possible D gene TRBD1, 6 bases. V gave up 1 base and J gave up 9 bases, with 15 bases separating them. The V gene's germline CDR1 is GTSNPN and CDR2 SVGIG (reference sequence). This CDR3 has 13 amino acids. The CDR3 is CAWSGQTGPQAFF. The CDR3 region has the DNA TGTGCCTGGAGTGGACAAACAGGGCCGCAAGCTTTCTTT.

This chain links TRBV5-6 with TRBJ2-3, with D perhaps given as TRBD1 or TRBD2 (5 bases each). This CDR3 has 16 residues. CDR1 and CDR2 from the germline V gene are SGHDT and YYEEEE. V dropped 2 bases and J dropped 0 bases, with 13 bases sitting between them. The CDR3, as DNA: TGTGCCAGCAGCTTAAGAGGGGTCTTCAGCACAGATACGCAGTATTTT. This encodes CASSLRGVFSTDTQYF.

This chain uses TRBV19 with TRBJ2-1; D unresolved. Germline V lookup: CDR1 LNHDA, CDR2 SQIVND (reference sequence). The CDR3 runs 12 residues. Trimming cost V 7 bases and J 2 bases, with 6 bases left between them. CDR3 loop: CASTSTYNEQFF. DNA for the CDR3: TGTGCCAGTACCTCCACCTACAATGAGCAGTTCTTC.

The chain carries TRBV6-6 and TRBJ1-6; 9 bases fit TRBD1. V gave up 6 bases and J gave up 8 bases; unmatched junction bases: 5. This CDR3 has 14 residues. Germline loops: CDR1 MNHNY, CDR2 SVGAGI (reference sequence). CDR3: CASRFRDRDSPLHF. In nucleotides, the CDR3 is TGTGCCAGCAGGTTCCGGGACAGGGATTCACCCCTCCACTTT.

In its sample, this clone was seen a few times. The V call is TRBV18, the J call TRBJ1-1; TRBD1 matches at 9 bases. CDR3 size: 15 residues. Germline V lookup: CDR1 KGHSH, CDR2 LQKENI. V dropped 3 bases and J dropped 4; count of bases not matched to a gene: 6. CDR3 sequence: CASSPGQGSITEAFF. In nucleotides, the CDR3 is TGTGCCAGCTCACCCGGACAGGGGAGCATCACTGAAGCTTTCTTT.

The J gene is TRBJ2-1, the V gene TRBV5-6, with 10 positions matching TRBD2. Germline V lookup: CDR1 SGHDT, CDR2 YYEEEE. V trimming: 2 bases; J trimming: 9 bases; junction bases outside the gene matches: 8. This CDR3 contains 15 residues. CDR3 residues: CASSLPSGGAGEQFF. The CDR3 DNA is TGTGCCAGCAGCTTACCAAGCGGGGGGGCCGGTGAGCAGTTCTTC.

This chain connects TRBV7-9 to TRBJ2-5; TRBD1 agrees at 8 bases. V gave up 2 bases and J gave up 5 bases; unmatched junction bases: 7. The CDR3 has 15 amino acids. Germline V gene sequence: CDR1 SEHNR, CDR2 FQNEAQ (reference sequence). CDR3 bases: TGTGCCAGCAGCTTATCCCACAGGGGGTTCGAGACCCAGTACTTC. Protein product: CASSLSHRGFETQYF.

The chain combines TRBV2 with TRBJ1-2; no clear D. The V gene lost 7 bases and the J gene lost 8 bases, with 14 bases spanning the gap. The CDR3 consists of 12 residues. The germline V gene has CDR1 SNHLY and CDR2 FYNNEI. The CDR3 DNA is TGTGCCAGCAACCTAGAGGTTTTCGGCTACACCTTC. It yields the protein CASNLEVFGYTF.

CDR3 sequence: CSVEGNSGGLTWGETQYF. The CDR3 bases are TGCAGCGTTGAAGGAAATAGCGGGGGCCTCACGTGGGGTGAGACCCAGTACTTC. V gene TRBV29-1 combines with J gene TRBJ2-5, with 9 bases fitting TRBD2. Unmatched junction bases numbered 17, after V lost 1 base and J lost 5 bases. Germline V gives CDR1 SQVTM, CDR2 ANQGSEA. The CDR3 has 18 amino acids.

This clone was seen a handful of times. The chain recombines TRBV6-6 with TRBJ1-2; 9 bases are shared with TRBD1. Unmatched junction bases numbered 3, after V lost 6 bases and J lost 4 bases. This CDR3 is 13 amino acids long. Germline CDR1 MNHNY, CDR2 SVGAGI (reference sequence). In nucleotides, the CDR3 is TGTGCCAGCAGGCCGGGACAGGGCTATGGCTACACCTTC. Amino acids: CASRPGQGYGYTF.

The chain employs TRBV5-1 and TRBJ2-2; D possibly uses TRBD1 or TRBD2 (5 bases each). The CDR3 is 14 amino acids. CDR1 and CDR2 from the germline V gene are SGHRS and YFSETQ. V was cut by 3 bases and J by 2 bases, with 8 bases left in between. This chain's CDR3 is CASSSGRNTGELFF. CDR3 in DNA: TGCGCCAGCAGCTCGGGACGCAACACCGGGGAGCTGTTTTTT. The full variable domain, rest sourced from reference TRBV5-1 and TRBJ2-2, is KAGVTQTPRYLIKTRGQQVTLSCSPISGHRSVSWYQQTPGQGLQFLFEYFSETQRNKGNFPGRFSGRQFSNSRSEMNVSTLELGDSALYLCASSSGRNTGELFFGEGSRLTVL.